This entry describes one TCR beta chain. These data come from a study of blood T cell repertoires in COVID-19. Study in general: Spain, Italy and the United States supplied samples that represented acute and convalescent COVID-19. Sample material is recorded as cDNA or gDNA derived from T cells, B-cell-depleted T cells, or PBMCs.

In the original analysis: For nucleated cells, counts were estimated from reference gene primer amplification. Libraries were prepared by immunoSEQ multiplex PCR; TCRdb keeps only in-frame clonotypes and omits some of them. V and J calls and clone size follow that table, whereas D and trimming were derived from the DNA. The repertoire has about 130,000 clones, 75% to 90% of them found once; the top ten carry more than 1.5%. Trimming pared 2 bases from V and 3 bases from J, leaving 10 bases between. The CDR3 spans 14 residues. Per the germline V gene, CDR1 is SGHAT and CDR2 is FQNNGV. The chain links TRBV11-2 to TRBJ1-2, with D possibly TRBD1 on 5 matching bases. The sequence came from a man in his sixties or seventies with acute or convalescent COVID-19. Sequencing input: peripheral blood. CDR3 nucleotide sequence: TGTGCCAGCAGCTTATCCCAGGGCCACTATGGCTACACCTTC. Its protein is CASSLSQGHYGYTF.